This T cell receptor (beta chain) was identified in a study of shared clonotypes between healthy human individuals. The healthy adult donors were HIV-negative and reported no recent acute infections or vaccinations. Using immunoSEQ multiplex PCR, the repertoire was profiled, and TCRdb retains in-frame clones only, with some absent. The sample holds about 690,000 clones; 90% are singletons and the top ten take about a third. Sequencing input: memory CD8+ T cells from PBMCs. Subset defined: CD45RO+ cells pooled with CCR7-negative TemRA cells. The sequence came from a man in his late teens or twenties in good health. Some clones in this sample may be carry-over from other donors' samples.

This chain's CDR3 is CAWALGQGGEQYF. Written as DNA, the CDR3 is TGTGCCTGGGCTCTGGGGCAGGGGGGGGAGCAGTACTTC. The rearrangement uses TRBV30 and TRBJ2-7; either TRBD1 or TRBD2 may fit D (7 bases each). The germline V and J ends were trimmed by 5 bases and 7 bases, with 18 bases remaining between them. This CDR3 has 13 residues. CDR1 GTSNPN and CDR2 SVGIG come from the germline V gene (reference sequence).